What follows is one T cell receptor beta chain and its context. The sample originates from a study of blood T cell repertoires in COVID-19. Overall study: Specimens from acute and convalescent COVID-19 originated in the United States, Italy and Spain. Sources were T cells, B-cell-depleted T cells, or PBMCs; the material itself was cDNA or gDNA.

How the authors handled the data: Cell counts per sample came from amplifying reference gene primers. The protocol was immunoSEQ multiplex PCR, while the TCRdb copy is restricted to in-frame clones and leaves out a portion. Clonal size and the V and J genes are those of that table, whereas D and trimming came from the DNA. The table has about 210,000 clones, approximately 91% seen once; the top ten hold 4% to 6%. Trimming removed 4 bases at V and 2 bases at J, with 14 bases between. The V gene's germline CDR1 is SGHRS and CDR2 YFSETQ. This CDR3 region has 15 residues. The clonotype comes from a woman aged 40 to 50 with acute or convalescent COVID-19. Sequenced: peripheral blood. The rearrangement uses TRBV5-1 and TRBJ2-3, with a weak D call TRBD1 (6 bases). The chain's CDR3 is CASSKTGHYTDTQYF. CDR3 DNA sequence: TGCGCCAGCAGCAAAACAGGGCACTACACAGATACGCAGTATTTT.